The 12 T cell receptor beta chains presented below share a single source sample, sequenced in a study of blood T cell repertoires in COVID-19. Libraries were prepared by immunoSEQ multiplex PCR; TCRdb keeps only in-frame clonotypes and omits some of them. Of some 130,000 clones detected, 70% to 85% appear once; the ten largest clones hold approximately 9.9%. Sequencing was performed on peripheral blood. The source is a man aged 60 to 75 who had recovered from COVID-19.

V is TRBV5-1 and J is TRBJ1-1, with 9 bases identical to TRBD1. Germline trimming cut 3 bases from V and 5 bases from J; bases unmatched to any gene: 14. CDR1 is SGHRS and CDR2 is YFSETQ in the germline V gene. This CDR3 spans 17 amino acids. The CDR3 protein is CASSSVPGQGWGTEAFF. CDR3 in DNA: TGCGCCAGCAGCTCCGTCCCGGGACAGGGTTGGGGTACTGAAGCTTTCTTT.

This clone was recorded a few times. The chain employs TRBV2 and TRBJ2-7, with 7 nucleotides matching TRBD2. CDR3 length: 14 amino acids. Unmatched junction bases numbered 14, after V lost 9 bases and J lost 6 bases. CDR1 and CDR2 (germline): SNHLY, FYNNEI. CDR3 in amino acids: CASGDYSPSAEQYF. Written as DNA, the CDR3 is TGTGCCAGTGGGGACTACTCCCCGTCCGCCGAGCAGTACTTC.

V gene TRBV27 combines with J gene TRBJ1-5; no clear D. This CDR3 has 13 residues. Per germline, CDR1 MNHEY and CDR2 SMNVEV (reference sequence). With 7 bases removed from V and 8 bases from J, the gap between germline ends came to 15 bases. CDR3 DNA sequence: TGTGCCAGCACCGCGAACCGCGCTGAGCCCCAGCATTTT. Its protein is CASTANRAEPQHF.

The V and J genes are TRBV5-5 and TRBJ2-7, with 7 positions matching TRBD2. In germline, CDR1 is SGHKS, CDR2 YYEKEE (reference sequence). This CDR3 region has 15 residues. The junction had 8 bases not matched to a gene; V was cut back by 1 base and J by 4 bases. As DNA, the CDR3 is TGTGCCAGCAGCTTGTGGGCGGGAGAGGTTTACGAGCAGTACTTC. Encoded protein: CASSLWAGEVYEQYF.

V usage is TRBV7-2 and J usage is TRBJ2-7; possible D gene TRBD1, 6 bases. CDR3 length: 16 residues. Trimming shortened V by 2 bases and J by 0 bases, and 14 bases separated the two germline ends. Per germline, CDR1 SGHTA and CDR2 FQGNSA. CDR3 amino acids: CASSLRVAGDSYEQYF. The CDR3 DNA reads TGTGCCAGCAGCTTAAGGGTAGCAGGGGACTCCTACGAGCAGTACTTC.

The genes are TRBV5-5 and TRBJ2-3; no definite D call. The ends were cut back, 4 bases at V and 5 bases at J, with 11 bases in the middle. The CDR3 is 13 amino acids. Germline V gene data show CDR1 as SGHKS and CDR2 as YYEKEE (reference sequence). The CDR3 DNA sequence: TGTGCCAGCAGCGCTTTAGATGGAGATACGCAGTATTTT. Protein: CASSALDGDTQYF.

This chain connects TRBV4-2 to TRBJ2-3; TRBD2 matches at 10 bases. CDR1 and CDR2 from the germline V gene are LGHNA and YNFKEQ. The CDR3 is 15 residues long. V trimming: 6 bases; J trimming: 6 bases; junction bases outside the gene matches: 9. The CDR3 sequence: CASRSAGGGLDTQYF. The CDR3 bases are TGTGCCAGCAGATCAGCGGGAGGGGGGTTGGATACGCAGTATTTT.

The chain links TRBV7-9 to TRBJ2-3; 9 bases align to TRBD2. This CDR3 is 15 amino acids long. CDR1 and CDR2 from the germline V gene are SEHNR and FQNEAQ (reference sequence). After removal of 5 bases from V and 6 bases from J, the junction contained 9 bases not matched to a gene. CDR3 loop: CASSNRGGEWDTQYF. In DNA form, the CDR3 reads TGTGCCAGCAGCAACCGCGGGGGGGAGTGGGATACGCAGTATTTT. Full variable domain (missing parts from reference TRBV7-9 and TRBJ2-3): DTGVSQNPRHKITKRGQNVTFRCDPISEHNRLYWYRQTLGQGPEFLTYFQNEAQLEKSRLLSDRFSAERPKGSFSTLEIQRTEQGDSAMYLCASSNRGGEWDTQYFGPGTRLTVL.

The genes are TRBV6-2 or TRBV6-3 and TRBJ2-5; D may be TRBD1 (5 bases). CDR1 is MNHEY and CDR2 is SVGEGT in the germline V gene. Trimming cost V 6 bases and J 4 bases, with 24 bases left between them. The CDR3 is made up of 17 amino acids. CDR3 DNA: TGTGCCAGCAGCCCTCGGGTCTGGGGCGCGTTTGGAGAGACCCAGTACTTC. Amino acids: CASSPRVWGAFGETQYF.

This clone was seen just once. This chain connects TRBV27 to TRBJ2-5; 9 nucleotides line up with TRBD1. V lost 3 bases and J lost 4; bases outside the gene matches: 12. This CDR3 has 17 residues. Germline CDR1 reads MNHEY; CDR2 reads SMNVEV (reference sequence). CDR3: CASSFGPGTGLTETQYF. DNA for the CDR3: TGTGCCAGCAGTTTCGGGCCCGGGACAGGGCTCACAGAGACCCAGTACTTC.

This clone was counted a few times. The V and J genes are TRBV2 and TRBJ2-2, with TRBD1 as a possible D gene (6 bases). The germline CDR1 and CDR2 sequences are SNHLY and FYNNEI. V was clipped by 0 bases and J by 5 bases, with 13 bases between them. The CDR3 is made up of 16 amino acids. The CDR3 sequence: CASSEALGALTGELFF. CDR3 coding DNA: TGTGCCAGCAGTGAAGCGCTGGGGGCGCTAACCGGGGAGCTGTTTTTT.

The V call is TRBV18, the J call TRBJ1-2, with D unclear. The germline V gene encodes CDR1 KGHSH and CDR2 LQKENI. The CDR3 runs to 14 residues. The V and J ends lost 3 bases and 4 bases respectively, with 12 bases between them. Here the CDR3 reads CASSPNREAYGYTF. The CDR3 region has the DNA TGTGCCAGCTCACCTAACCGGGAGGCCTATGGCTACACCTTC.